Given below is one T cell receptor (beta chain) in context. This specimen comes from a study of cytomegalovirus exposure and HLA in healthy donors. Background on the study: Earlier sequencing of around 190 million T cells yielded about 120 million unique TCR beta sequences.

V was trimmed by 6 bases and J by 4 bases, leaving 16 bases between them. The germline CDR1 and CDR2 sequences are LNHDA and SQIVND (reference sequence). This CDR3 has 16 amino acids. A multiplex PCR was run with 60 Vbeta primers and 13 Jbeta primers. Measured with immunoSEQ multiplex PCR; TCRdb has only the in-frame clones, and not every one. This table has roughly 150,000 clones, 80% to 85% appearing once. This sequence joins TRBV19 and TRBJ1-6; perhaps TRBD1 as D (5 bases). The sample consisted of PBMCs. The source is a male donor in good health and CMV-seronegative. The CDR3, as DNA: TGTGCCAGTAGCGACCTGAACGGGGGGTATAATTCACCCCTCCACTTT. Protein: CASSDLNGGYNSPLHF.